Listed here is a single TCR beta chain. What it binds is not known. These data come from a study of T cell responses to AZD1222 COVID-19 vaccine. Repertoires were generated with immunoSEQ multiplex PCR, while TCRdb's copy carries only in-frame clones and drops some. The table records roughly 58,000 clones, approximately 85% of them present only once. Study results and caveats: Donors skewed white British and female; clonal diversity was possibly underestimated.

Germline V gene sequence: CDR1 LNHDA, CDR2 SQIVND (reference sequence). This CDR3 comprises 15 residues. The ends were cut back, 1 base at V and 2 bases at J, with 12 bases in the middle. The input for sequencing was peripheral blood, taken on day 0 of MenACWY control vaccination. The sequence derives from an adult in good health. The chain couples TRBV19 to TRBJ2-7, with D maybe TRBD2 (6 bases). The CDR3 loop reads CASSIVLLATYEQYF. DNA for the CDR3: TGTGCCAGTAGTATAGTTCTACTAGCCACCTACGAGCAGTACTTC.